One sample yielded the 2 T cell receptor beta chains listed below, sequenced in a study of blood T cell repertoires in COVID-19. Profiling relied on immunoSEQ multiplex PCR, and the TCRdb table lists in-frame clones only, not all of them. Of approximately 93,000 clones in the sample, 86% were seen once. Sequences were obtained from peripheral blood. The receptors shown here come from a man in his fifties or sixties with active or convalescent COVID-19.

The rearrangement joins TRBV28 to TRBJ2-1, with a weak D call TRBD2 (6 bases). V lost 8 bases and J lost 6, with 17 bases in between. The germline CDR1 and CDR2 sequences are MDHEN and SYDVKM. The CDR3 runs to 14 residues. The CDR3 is CASREHKLFNEQFF. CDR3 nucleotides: TGTGCCAGCCGGGAGCACAAGCTCTTCAATGAGCAGTTCTTC.

The CDR3: CASSHRDRGAYEQYF. In nucleotides, the CDR3 is TGCGCCAGCAGCCACCGGGACAGGGGGGCCTACGAGCAGTACTTC. The chain recombines TRBV4-3 with TRBJ2-7; the match to TRBD1 covers 11 bases. Trimming cost V 3 bases and J 2 bases; bases outside gene matches: 3. There are 15 residues in the CDR3. Germline assignment: CDR1 LGHNA and CDR2 YSLEER.